This T cell receptor (beta chain) was observed in a study of cytomegalovirus exposure and HLA in healthy donors. Study summary: The approximately 670 first-cohort repertoires and the approximately 110 validation repertoires shared the same platform, a later analysis reported.

Study observations and caveats: Cytomegalovirus status was reportedly diagnosed by the classifier with high specificity and sensitivity.

The method was immunoSEQ multiplex PCR; TCRdb's version includes in-frame clones alone and lacks a portion of them. This table has 140,000 to 150,000 clones, approximately 89% appearing once. Points on this clone: Its cognate antigen is unknown.

Germline loops: CDR1 SEHNR, CDR2 FQNEAQ (reference sequence). J lost 1 base, V lost 5 bases, and 1 base had no gene match. The CDR3 extends over 14 amino acids. This TCR was sampled from a man in his late teens or twenties in good health and CMV-seronegative. Sequencing was done on a sample of PBMCs. The chain joins TRBV7-9 to TRBJ1-5; 8 bases line up with TRBD1. This CDR3 is CASSRTGSNQPQHF. The CDR3, as DNA: TGTGCCAGCAGCCGGACAGGGAGCAATCAGCCCCAGCATTTT.